Listed here are 28 T cell receptor beta chains from one sample, sequenced in a study of T cells in women clearing cervical HPV infection. The table came from immunoSEQ multiplex PCR; TCRdb's copy has only in-frame clones and leaves some out. The listing contains over 15,000 clones. Material for sequencing was blood buffy coat. The receptor source for this set is a woman between 18 and 75 years old with a cervical HPV16 infection that either progressed to CIN3+ or cleared (not recorded which).

Comment on this clone: The read stops 3 residues short of the end of the CDR3; the missing end is completed from the germline J gene. This chain links TRBV30 with TRBJ1-1, with a weak D call TRBD1 (5 bases). The germline V gene has CDR1 GTSNPN and CDR2 SVGIG (reference sequence). There are 15 residues in the CDR3. The covered CDR3 bases are TGTGCCTGGAGGCTAGATGGCAGGGCCACCACCGAA. It specifies CAWRLDGRATTE. The whole CDR3 sequence reads CAWRLDGRATTEAFF.

Concerning this clone itself: Read data end 3 residues before the CDR3 end; the end is taken from the germline J gene. This rearrangement joins TRBV7-8 to TRBJ2-2; 7 bases fit TRBD1. Per the germline V gene, CDR1 is SGHVS and CDR2 is FQNEAQ. The CDR3 runs to 15 residues. CDR3 DNA (partial): TGTGCCAGCAGCCAACGACAGGGTCGGAATGAAAAG. Its protein is CASSQRQGRNEK. The whole CDR3 region reads CASSQRQGRNEKLFF.

As for this clone: The missing CDR3 end, 3 residues past where the read stops, is filled in from the germline J gene. The chain employs TRBV30 and TRBJ1-2; D call uncertain. This CDR3 comprises 15 residues. The germline V gene encodes CDR1 GTSNPN and CDR2 SVGIG (reference sequence). CDR3 DNA (partial): TGTGCCTGGAGCTTCGGAGTTTTAAGCACAGATACC. As protein: CAWSFGVLSTDT. The full CDR3 sequence reads CAWSFGVLSTDTYTF.

Notes on this clone: The CDR3 end is not reached by the read, which stops 3 residues before it; the germline J gene fills it in. The rearrangement uses TRBV19 and TRBJ2-2, with no clear D. This CDR3 region has 13 residues. V lost 4 bases and J lost 4, with 7 bases in between. The V gene's germline CDR1 is LNHDA and CDR2 SQIVND (reference sequence). The part of the CDR3 DNA that was read is TGTGCCAGTAGTAGGCAGAGCACCGGGGAG. Protein: CASSRQSTGE. The CDR3 reads in full as CASSRQSTGELFF.

With respect to this clone: Read sequence stops 3 residues before the CDR3 end, and the germline J gene provides the missing end. The V call is TRBV10-3, the J call TRBJ2-7, with D possibly called TRBD1 or TRBD2 (5 bases each). There are 13 residues in the CDR3. Germline V gene lookup returns CDR1 ENHRY and CDR2 SYGVKD. The ends were cut back, 5 bases at V and 3 bases at J, with 11 bases in the middle. Incomplete CDR3 DNA: TGTGCCATCAGTCTTGAGGGGAACTACGAG. This codes for CAISLEGNYE. The complete CDR3 sequence is CAISLEGNYEQYF.

Regarding this clone: The read ends 3 residues before the CDR3 terminus; that terminus is restored from the germline J gene. The genes are TRBV4-1 and TRBJ2-3; weak D call: TRBD2 (6 bases). The ends were cut back, 1 base at V and 2 bases at J, with 10 bases in the middle. The CDR3 has 15 amino acids. The germline V gene encodes CDR1 MGHRA and CDR2 YSYEKL. The part of the CDR3 DNA that was read is TGCGCCAGCAGCCAAGCGGGGGAGGTCACAGATACG. This translates into CASSQAGEVTDT. The CDR3 in full is CASSQAGEVTDTQYF.

Concerning this clone itself: The read ends 3 residues before the CDR3 terminus; that terminus is restored from the germline J gene. V and J are TRBV9 and TRBJ1-2, with 8 bases lining up with TRBD1. The CDR3 extends over 16 amino acids. J was trimmed by 6 bases and V by 0 bases; bases with no gene match: 10. Germline V gene lookup returns CDR1 SGDLS and CDR2 YYNGEE. The chain's CDR3 is CASSVAGRQGSHGYTF. CDR3 DNA (partial): TGTGCCAGCAGCGTAGCTGGGAGACAGGGGAGCCATGGC.

Turning to this clone: The sequence runs out 3 residues before the end of the CDR3; the remainder is reconstructed from the germline J gene. The chain combines TRBV4-2 with TRBJ2-5; 8 bases match TRBD2. Per the germline V gene, CDR1 is LGHNA and CDR2 is YNFKEQ. V shed 11 bases, J shed 5 bases, and the junction held 10 bases outside the gene matches. The CDR3 spans 13 residues. The part of the CDR3 DNA that was read is TGTGCCGCAGGGGCGGGGGGAGGGGAGACC. It translates to CAAGAGGGET. The entire CDR3 protein reads CAAGAGGGETQYF.

With regard to this clone: The CDR3 extends 3 residues past the end of the read, so its final part is completed from the germline J gene. V gene TRBV30 combines with J gene TRBJ1-1; TRBD1 aligns across 7 bases. The CDR3 sequence is 15 residues long. V was clipped by 1 base and J by 1 base; unmatched bases: 6. The V gene's germline CDR1 is GTSNPN and CDR2 SVGIG (reference sequence). This chain's CDR3 is CAWSEPGQTNTEAFF. CDR3 bases read: TGTGCCTGGAGTGAACCGGGACAGACGAACACTGAA.

The CDR3 spells CASSSRQATNEKLFF. The part of the CDR3 DNA that was read is TGTGCCAGCAGCTCAAGACAGGCAACTAATGAAAAA. The V gene is TRBV7-9, the J gene TRBJ1-4; D perhaps matches TRBD1 (6 bases). Read coverage stops 3 residues before the CDR3 terminus; the germline J gene supplies the remainder. The germline CDR1 and CDR2 sequences are SEHNR and FQNEAQ (reference sequence). The V gene lost 4 bases and the J gene lost 0 bases, with 9 bases spanning the gap. CDR3 length: 15 amino acids.

A remark on this clone: The read halts 3 residues ahead of the CDR3 end, with the missing end drawn from the germline J gene. The rearrangement joins TRBV2 to TRBJ1-1; a possible D gene is TRBD1 (5 bases). The CDR3 sequence is 14 residues long. Germline assignment: CDR1 SNHLY and CDR2 FYNNEI. V was pared by 6 bases and J by 3 bases, with 14 bases between. The DNA read from the CDR3 is TGTGCCAGCAGCCCCGACGGGGGATACACTGAA. This gives the protein CASSPDGGYTE. The full-length CDR3 reads as CASSPDGGYTEAFF.

Of note for this clone: Read sequence stops 3 residues before the CDR3 end, and the germline J gene provides the missing end. J is TRBJ1-4 and V is TRBV7-6, with D possibly being TRBD1 (5 bases). Looked up from germline, CDR1 is SGHVS and CDR2 is FNYEAQ. This CDR3 contains 14 residues. The sequenced part of the CDR3 DNA is TGTGCCAGCAGCGCCCAGGGTTTAAGTTCACCA. Translated, it gives CASSAQGLSSP. The whole CDR3 sequence reads CASSAQGLSSPLFF.

This clone registers hyperexpanded (1% or more) by frequency. The CDR3 end falls 3 residues outside the read, so it is completed with the germline J gene. The chain links TRBV7-2 to TRBJ2-2; 10 nucleotides agree with TRBD1. CDR1 and CDR2 from the germline V gene are SGHTA and FQGNSA. V gave up 0 bases and J gave up 6 bases; unmatched junction bases: 10. CDR3 length: 18 residues. Incomplete CDR3 DNA: TGTGCCAGCAGCTTAGCGTTGGGACAGGGGAAAAAGGCCGGGGAG. Protein: CASSLALGQGKKAGE. From start to end, the CDR3 is CASSLALGQGKKAGELFF.

With regard to this clone: The sequenced fragment ends 3 residues before the CDR3 boundary, so the rest is inferred from the germline J gene. This sequence joins TRBV18 and TRBJ2-7; 7 bases fit TRBD1. The CDR3 extends over 14 amino acids. Trimming took 2 bases from V and 2 from J; bases not matched to a gene: 3. Per the germline V gene, CDR1 is KGHSH and CDR2 is LQKENI. The CDR3 reads CASSPYGTAYEQYF. CDR3 DNA, as far as it was read: TGTGCCAGCTCACCATACGGGACAGCCTACGAG.

Notes on this clone: The observed sequence ends 3 residues before the CDR3 terminus, with the missing tail filled in from the germline J gene. The V gene is TRBV20-1, the J gene TRBJ2-3; D perhaps matches TRBD2 (5 bases). Germline V gene lookup returns CDR1 DFQATT and CDR2 SNEGSKA (reference sequence). The CDR3 length is 16 residues. The sequenced CDR3 bases are TGCAGTGCTAGAGACGAGGGTCCCGGATCATATCAGCCG. Translated, it gives CSARDEGPGSYQP. In full, the CDR3 is CSARDEGPGSYQPQYF.

Turning to this clone: Read sequence stops 3 residues before the CDR3 end, and the germline J gene provides the missing end. This chain links TRBV7-2 with TRBJ1-2, with D hard to call. The CDR3 length is 11 residues. Germline V gene sequence: CDR1 SGHTA, CDR2 FQGNSA. Partial CDR3 DNA: TGTGCCAGCAGCAGCCAAGAGACA. Its translation: CASSSQET. The CDR3 in full is CASSSQETYTF.

CDR3 region: CAWGNWGTARRALFF. The CDR3 DNA, read in part, is TGTGCCTGGGGAAATTGGGGGACAGCTCGCAGGGCG. The chain uses TRBV30 and TRBJ2-2; 7 bases map to TRBD1. From the germline J gene comes the end of the CDR3, since the read stops 3 residues before it. Per germline, CDR1 GTSNPN and CDR2 SVGIG (reference sequence). This CDR3 region has 15 residues. Full variable domain (remainder filled in from reference TRBV30 and TRBJ2-2): SQTIHQWPATLVQPVGSPLSLECTVEGTSNPNLYWYRQAAGRGLQLLFYSVGIGQISSEVPQNLSASRPQDRQFILSSKKLLLSDSGFYLCAWGNWGTARRALFFGEGSRLTVL.

About this clone itself: The read is 3 residues too short to cover the CDR3 end, so that end is filled in from the germline J gene. The chain joins TRBV19 to TRBJ2-3, with D maybe TRBD2 (6 bases). The CDR3 is 13 residues long. Looked up from germline, CDR1 is LNHDA and CDR2 is SQIVND (reference sequence). The covered CDR3 bases are TGTGCCAGTACCGGGGGTATTGGGCAGCCG. Its translation is CASTGGIGQP. Given in full, the CDR3 is CASTGGIGQPQYF.

Here the CDR3 reads CASSLGLNKETQYF. The part of the CDR3 DNA that was read is TGTGCCAGCAGCTTAGGACTAAACAAAGAGACG. V gene TRBV7-2 combines with J gene TRBJ2-3; D might be TRBD2 (5 bases). The missing CDR3 end, 3 residues past where the read stops, is filled in from the germline J gene. This CDR3 region has 14 residues. Germline V lookup: CDR1 SGHTA, CDR2 FQGNSA.

Of note for this clone: The CDR3 end falls 3 residues outside the read, so it is completed with the germline J gene. The chain has TRBV19 and TRBJ1-1; 7 bases map to TRBD1. Germline CDR1 is LNHDA and CDR2 is SQIVND (reference sequence). The CDR3 sequence is 14 residues long. CDR3 bases read: TGTGCCAGTCGATCAGGGGGATGGGAAAGAAGG. Its translation is CASRSGGWERR. The complete CDR3 sequence is CASRSGGWERRAFF.

CDR3 amino acids: CSAREVASYNSPLHF. CDR3 DNA (partial): TGCAGTGCTAGAGAGGTGGCTTCCTATAATTCACCC. The chain couples TRBV20-1 to TRBJ1-6; D gene uncertain. The read is 3 residues too short to cover the CDR3 end, so that end is filled in from the germline J gene. The V gene lost 0 bases and the J gene lost 1 base, with 7 bases spanning the gap. The germline V gene encodes CDR1 DFQATT and CDR2 SNEGSKA (reference sequence). The CDR3 loop spans 15 amino acids.

On this clone: The CDR3 extends 3 residues past the end of the read, so its final part is completed from the germline J gene. This sequence joins TRBV5-1 and TRBJ2-7; 10 positions match TRBD2. Per the germline V gene, CDR1 is SGHRS and CDR2 is YFSETQ. The V and J ends lost 2 bases and 0 bases, in that order; junction bases with no gene match: 5. The CDR3 covers 16 residues. CDR3 in amino acids: CASSFGSGGFSYEQYF. CDR3 bases read: TGCGCCAGCAGCTTCGGTAGCGGGGGGTTCTCCTACGAG.

Worth noting for this clone: Coverage ceases 3 residues before the CDR3 finishes, and the germline J gene fills in the end. The chain has TRBV18 and TRBJ1-2; unclear D gene. The CDR3 is 13 residues long. Germline CDR1 KGHSH, CDR2 LQKENI. V was pared by 3 bases and J by 5 bases, with 10 bases between. The CDR3 region is CASSPSRAYGYTF. Incomplete CDR3 DNA: TGTGCCAGCTCACCCTCGCGGGCGTATGGC. The complete variable domain, with remaining parts taken from reference TRBV18 and TRBJ1-2, reads NAGVMQNPRHLVRRRGQEARLRCSPMKGHSHVYWYRQLPEEGLKFMVYLQKENIIDESGMPKERFSAEFPKEGPSILRIQQVVRGDSAAYFCASSPSRAYGYTFGSGTRLTVV.

As to this clone: The read is 3 residues too short to cover the CDR3 end, so that end is filled in from the germline J gene. This chain uses TRBV11-2 with TRBJ2-3; a weak D match, TRBD2 (6 bases). This CDR3 is built from 15 residues. The germline gives CDR1 SGHAT, CDR2 FQNNGV. Trimming took off 4 bases at V and 0 bases at J, with 11 bases between the two ends. The CDR3 loop reads CASSSRAGSTDTQYF. The covered CDR3 bases are TGTGCCAGCAGCTCCCGGGCGGGAAGCACAGATACG.

Worth noting for this clone: The CDR3 goes on 3 residues after the read ends, and that part is filled in from the germline J gene. The chain uses TRBV18 and TRBJ1-1, with D maybe TRBD1 (6 bases). Trimming left V 6 bases short and J 1 base short, with 15 bases between. The CDR3 length is 15 residues. Germline CDR1 KGHSH, CDR2 LQKENI. The sequenced part of the CDR3 DNA is TGTGCCAGCTCCTCATACCGGGGGGCGAACACTGAA. This translates into CASSSYRGANTE. The full CDR3 sequence reads CASSSYRGANTEAFF.

As concerns this clone: Sequencing ends 3 residues short of the CDR3 end; the germline J gene provides the rest. This chain links TRBV2 with TRBJ2-2; D is undetermined. CDR1 is SNHLY, CDR2 FYNNEI, per germline. This CDR3 region has 13 residues. V gave up 5 bases and J gave up 7 bases, with 11 bases separating them. CDR3 DNA, as far as it was read: TGTGCCAGCAGTTACAGTGAGGTCGGGGAG. Translation: CASSYSEVGE. The entire CDR3 reads CASSYSEVGELFF.

For this clone: The CDR3 is cut off 3 residues early in the read; its end comes from the germline J gene. The chain uses TRBV11-3 and TRBJ2-2, with TRBD2 identical over 7 bases. The CDR3 length is 14 residues. V dropped 5 bases and J dropped 6; count of bases not matched to a gene: 6. Germline V gene lookup returns CDR1 SGHNT and CDR2 YENEEA. Partial CDR3 DNA: TGTGCCAGCAGCCTACTAGCGAAACCCGGGGAG. It codes for CASSLLAKPGE. The entire CDR3 reads CASSLLAKPGELFF. The full variable domain, with the rest looked up from reference TRBV11-3 and TRBJ2-2, is EAGVVQSPRYKIIEKKQPVAFWCNPISGHNTLYWYLQNLGQGPELLIRYENEEAVDDSQLPKDRFSAERLKGVDSTLKIQPAELGDSAVYLCASSLLAKPGELFFGEGSRLTVL.

Notes on this clone: Read coverage stops 3 residues before the CDR3 terminus; the germline J gene supplies the remainder. The rearrangement joins TRBV7-9 to TRBJ1-4; the match to TRBD1 covers 7 bases. The CDR3 runs to 15 residues. CDR1 and CDR2 from the germline V gene are SEHNR and FQNEAQ (reference sequence). The CDR3 sequence is CASSFGGDRNSPLFF. The CDR3 DNA, read in part, is TGTGCCAGCAGCTTCGGCGGGGACAGAAATTCACCA.